Listed below are T cell receptor beta chains from one sample, sequenced in a study of CD8 T cells in ankylosing spondylitis. TCRdb re-analysed the 5' RACE reads in MiXCR, keeping a single row per CDR3 protein. The sample holds 800,000 to 900,000 distinct CDR3 sequences, approximately 12% seen once. Sequenced: blood, either unsorted or a sorted T cell fraction (not recorded which). These receptors were collected from a male donor with ankylosing spondylitis. Each CDR3 is given with its conserved first and last residue. The D gene is left open where the match is weak. Expanded clones get a size class; other rows say once, few or many, or leave the size out.

v_gene,j_gene,abundance,d_gene,CDR3nt,CDR3aa
TRBV4-3,TRBJ2-3,few,.,TGCGCCAGCAGCCAGGACAGCTCGAGCACAGATACGCAGTATTTT,CASSQDSSSTDTQYF
TRBV11-3,TRBJ2-6,.,.,TGTGCCAGCAAGGGGCAGAGGGCCAACGTCCTGACTTTC,CASKGQRANVLTF
TRBV12-3/TRBV12-4,TRBJ2-7,few,.,TGTGCCACCTCAGGGTCCAGGGGCCATTACGAGCAGTACTTC,CATSGSRGHYEQYF
TRBV7-9,TRBJ2-3,many,TRBD2,TGTGCCAGCAATTTTCCGCGCGGGGGAGATACGCAGTATTTT,CASNFPRGGDTQYF
TRBV10-3,TRBJ2-1,.,TRBD2,TGTGCCATCAGTGACCCTGTAGCGGGGTCCTACAATGAGCAGTTCTTC,CAISDPVAGSYNEQFF
TRBV27,TRBJ2-2,.,.,TGTGCCAGCAGTTCCTTCGTGGGCAATCTGAACACCGGGGAGCTGTTTTTT,CASSSFVGNLNTGELFF
TRBV5-1,TRBJ2-7,.,TRBD2,TGCGCCAGCAGCAAGGGACTAGCGGGAGGAGACTACGAGCAGTACTTC,CASSKGLAGGDYEQYF
TRBV12-3/TRBV12-4,TRBJ2-6,many,.,TGTGCCAGCAGTCCAGGGTATGCTGGGGCCAACGTCCTGACTTTC,CASSPGYAGANVLTF
TRBV12-3/TRBV12-4,TRBJ1-1,few,TRBD1,TGTGCCAGCAGACCGGGACAGGGGGTATACAGCACTGAAGCTTTCTTT,CASRPGQGVYSTEAFF
TRBV5-1,TRBJ2-2,many,.,TGCGCCAGCAGCAACGCGAACACCGGGGAGCTGTTTTTT,CASSNANTGELFF
TRBV4-2,TRBJ1-1,.,TRBD1,TGTGCCAGCAGCCAATGGGACAGGAACACTGAAGCTTTCTTT,CASSQWDRNTEAFF